This TCR beta chain was sequenced during a study of post-analysis software for immune sequencing data. Study findings and constraints: TRBV5-6, TRBV5-1 and TRBV20-1 were among four or five TRBV segments more frequent in patients than controls.

This CDR3 has 17 amino acids. Trimming stripped 1 base from V and 2 bases from J, with 17 bases between. Concerning this clonotype: Its antigen is unknown.

Libraries were made from TCR beta cDNA, and they carried unique molecular identifiers. TCRdb passed the PCR reads through MiXCR, listing each CDR3 protein once. This sample has around 400,000 distinct CDR3 sequences, with roughly 38% found just once. Sequencing was carried out using blood. The clonotype originates from a girl aged 2 to 9 with multiple sclerosis. The V gene is TRBV12-3 or TRBV12-4, the J gene TRBJ1-2; TRBD1 might be the D (5 bases). CDR3 amino acids: CASSLGPETAINYGYTF. CDR3 nucleotide sequence: TGTGCCAGCAGTTTAGGCCCCGAGACAGCTATCAACTATGGCTACACCTTC.